The following is a T cell receptor (beta chain) sequence with its context. Using immunoSEQ multiplex PCR, the repertoire was profiled, and TCRdb retains in-frame clones only, with some absent. Among over 400,000 clones listed, around 95% were seen once. This record belongs to a study of shared clonotypes between healthy human individuals. Material: naive CD4+ T cells sorted from blood. Subset: CD45RA+ positively selected. The TCR comes from a woman aged 30 to 39 in good health.

CDR3 nucleotide sequence: TGTGCCAGCAGGACTAGCGGGAGTCCCGGGGAGCTGTTTTTT. Translated, it gives CASRTSGSPGELFF. The chain is built from TRBV28 and TRBJ2-2; TRBD2 matches at 12 bases. This CDR3 is built from 14 residues. Germline V gene data show CDR1 as MDHEN and CDR2 as SYDVKM. J was trimmed by 6 bases and V by 6 bases; bases with no gene match: 2.